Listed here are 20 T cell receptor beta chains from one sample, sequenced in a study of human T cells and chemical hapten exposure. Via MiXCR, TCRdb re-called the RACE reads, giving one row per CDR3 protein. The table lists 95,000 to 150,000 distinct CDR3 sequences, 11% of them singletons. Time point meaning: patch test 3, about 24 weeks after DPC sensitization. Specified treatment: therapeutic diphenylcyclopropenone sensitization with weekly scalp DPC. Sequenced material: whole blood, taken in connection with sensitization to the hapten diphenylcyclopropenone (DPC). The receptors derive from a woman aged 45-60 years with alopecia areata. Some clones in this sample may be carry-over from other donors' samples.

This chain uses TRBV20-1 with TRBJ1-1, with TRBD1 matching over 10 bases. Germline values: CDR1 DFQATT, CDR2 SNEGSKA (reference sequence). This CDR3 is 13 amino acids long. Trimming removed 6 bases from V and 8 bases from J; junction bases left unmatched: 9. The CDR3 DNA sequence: TGCAGTGCAAAGACAGGGGGCGGGGGCGAAGCTTTCTTT. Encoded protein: CSAKTGGGGEAFF.

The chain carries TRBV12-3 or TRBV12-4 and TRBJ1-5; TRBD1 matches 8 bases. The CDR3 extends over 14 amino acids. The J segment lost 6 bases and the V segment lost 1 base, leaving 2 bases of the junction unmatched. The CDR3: CASSLGDRGQPQHF. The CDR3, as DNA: TGTGCCAGCAGTTTAGGAGACAGGGGTCAGCCCCAGCATTTT.

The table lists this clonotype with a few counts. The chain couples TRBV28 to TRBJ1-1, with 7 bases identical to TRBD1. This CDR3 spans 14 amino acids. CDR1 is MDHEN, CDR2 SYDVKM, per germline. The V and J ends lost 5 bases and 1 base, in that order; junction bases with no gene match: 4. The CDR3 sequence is CASSHRGGNTEAFF. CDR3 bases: TGTGCCAGCAGTCACAGGGGAGGGAACACTGAAGCTTTCTTT.

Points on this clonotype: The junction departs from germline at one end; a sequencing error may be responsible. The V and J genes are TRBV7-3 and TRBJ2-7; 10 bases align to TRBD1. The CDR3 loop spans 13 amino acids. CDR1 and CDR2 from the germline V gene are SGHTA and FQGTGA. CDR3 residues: CASSRGQGFNSNF. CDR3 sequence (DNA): TGTGCCAGCAGCCGGGGACAGGGGTTCAACAGCAACTTC.

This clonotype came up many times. For the CDR3, the DNA is TGTGCCATCAGTCCCGGGACTAGCTCCTACAATGAGCAGTTCTTC. Translating gives CAISPGTSSYNEQFF. V usage is TRBV10-3 and J usage is TRBJ2-1, with 8 bases aligning to TRBD2. With V trimmed by 5 bases and J by 0 bases, 3 bases remained unmatched. CDR3 length: 15 residues. From germline, CDR1 is ENHRY and CDR2 SYGVKD.

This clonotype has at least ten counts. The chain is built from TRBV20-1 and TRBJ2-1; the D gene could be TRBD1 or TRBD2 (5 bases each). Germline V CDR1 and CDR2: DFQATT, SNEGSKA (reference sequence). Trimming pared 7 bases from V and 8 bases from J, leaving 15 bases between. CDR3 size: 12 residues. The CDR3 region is CSEGRGRDEQFF. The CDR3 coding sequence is TGCAGTGAAGGCCGGGGCCGTGATGAGCAGTTCTTC.

The DNA of the CDR3 is TGTGCCAGCAGGCAGGGGAGTCAGCCCCAGCATTTT. Translated: CASRQGSQPQHF. This chain connects TRBV12-3 or TRBV12-4 to TRBJ1-5; tentative D call: TRBD1 (6 bases). The CDR3 has 12 amino acids. The V and J ends lost 6 bases and 6 bases respectively, with 9 bases between them.

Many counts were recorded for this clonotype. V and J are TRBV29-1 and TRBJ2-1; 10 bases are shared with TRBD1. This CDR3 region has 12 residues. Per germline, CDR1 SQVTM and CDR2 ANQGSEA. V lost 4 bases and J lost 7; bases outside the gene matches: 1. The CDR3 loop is CSVGQGANEQFF. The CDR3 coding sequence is TGCAGCGTTGGACAGGGGGCGAATGAGCAGTTCTTC.

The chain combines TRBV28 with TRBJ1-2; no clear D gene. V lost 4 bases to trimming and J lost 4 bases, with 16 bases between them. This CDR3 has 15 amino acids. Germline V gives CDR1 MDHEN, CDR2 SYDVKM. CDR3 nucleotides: TGTGCCAGCAGTTCCACTAATCTTGGAAGCTATGGCTACACCTTC. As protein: CASSSTNLGSYGYTF.

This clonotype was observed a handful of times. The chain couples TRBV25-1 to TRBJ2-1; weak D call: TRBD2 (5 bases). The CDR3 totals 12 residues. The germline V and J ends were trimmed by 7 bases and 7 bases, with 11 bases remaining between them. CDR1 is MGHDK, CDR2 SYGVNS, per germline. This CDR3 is CASTRGGNEQFF. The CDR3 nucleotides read TGTGCCAGCACCCGGGGTGGGAATGAGCAGTTCTTC.

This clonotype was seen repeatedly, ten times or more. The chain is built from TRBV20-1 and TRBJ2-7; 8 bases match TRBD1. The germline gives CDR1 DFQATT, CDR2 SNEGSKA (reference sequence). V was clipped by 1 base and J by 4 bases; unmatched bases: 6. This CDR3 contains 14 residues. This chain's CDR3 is CSARGTGTVYEQYF. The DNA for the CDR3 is TGCAGTGCTAGAGGGACAGGGACTGTTTACGAGCAGTACTTC.

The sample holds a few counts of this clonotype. Here the CDR3 reads CASSPQGADSPLHF. As DNA, the CDR3 is TGTGCCAGCAGCCCCCAGGGGGCCGATTCACCCCTCCACTTT. The chain joins TRBV7-8 to TRBJ1-6; 8 positions match TRBD1. Germline V lookup: CDR1 SGHVS, CDR2 FQNEAQ. The CDR3 length is 14 residues. J gave up 8 bases and V 5 bases, and 5 bases lay outside the gene matches.

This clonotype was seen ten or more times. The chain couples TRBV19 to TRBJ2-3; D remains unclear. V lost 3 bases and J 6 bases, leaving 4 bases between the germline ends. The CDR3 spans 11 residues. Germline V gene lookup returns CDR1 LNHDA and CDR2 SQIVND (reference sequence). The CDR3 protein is CASSIADTQYF. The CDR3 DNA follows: TGTGCCAGTAGTATCGCCGATACGCAGTATTTT.

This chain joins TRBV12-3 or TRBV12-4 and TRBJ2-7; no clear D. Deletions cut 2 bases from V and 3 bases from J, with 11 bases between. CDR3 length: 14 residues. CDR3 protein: CASSLPGSHYEQYF. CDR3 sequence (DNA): TGTGCCAGCAGTTTACCGGGTTCCCACTACGAGCAGTACTTC.

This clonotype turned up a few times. CDR3 loop: CASSRQGQAREQYF. In nucleotides, the CDR3 is TGTGCCAGCAGCCGCCAAGGACAGGCGAGAGAGCAGTACTTC. The chain employs TRBV12-3 or TRBV12-4 and TRBJ2-7; TRBD1 aligns across 7 bases. The CDR3 length is 14 residues. V shed 6 bases and J 7 bases; nucleotides not matched to a gene: 12.

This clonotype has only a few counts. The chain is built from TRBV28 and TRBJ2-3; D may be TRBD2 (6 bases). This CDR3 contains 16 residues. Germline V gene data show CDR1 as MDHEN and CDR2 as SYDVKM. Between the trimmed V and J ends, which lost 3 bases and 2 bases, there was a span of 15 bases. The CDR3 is CASSFPGRLPTDTQYF. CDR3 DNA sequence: TGTGCCAGCAGTTTTCCAGGGAGGCTCCCCACAGATACGCAGTATTTT.

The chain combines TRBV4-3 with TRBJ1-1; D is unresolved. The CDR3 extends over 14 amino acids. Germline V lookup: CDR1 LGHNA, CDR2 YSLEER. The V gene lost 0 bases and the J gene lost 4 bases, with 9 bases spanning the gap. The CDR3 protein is CASSQDVGFTEAFF. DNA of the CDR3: TGCGCCAGCAGCCAAGACGTAGGCTTCACTGAAGCTTTCTTT.

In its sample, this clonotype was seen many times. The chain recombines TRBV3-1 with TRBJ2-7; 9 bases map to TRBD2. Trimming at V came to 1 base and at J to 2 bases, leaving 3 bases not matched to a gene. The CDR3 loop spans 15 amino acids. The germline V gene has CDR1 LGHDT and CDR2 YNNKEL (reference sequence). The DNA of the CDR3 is TGTGCCAGCAGCCAAGCCCAGCGGGGGGCCTACGAGCAGTACTTC. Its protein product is CASSQAQRGAYEQYF.

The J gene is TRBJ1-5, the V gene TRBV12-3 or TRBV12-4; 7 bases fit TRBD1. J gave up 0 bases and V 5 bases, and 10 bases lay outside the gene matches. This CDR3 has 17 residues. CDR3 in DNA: TGTGCCAGCAGTACCCGAGGACAGGAGGTTAGCAATCAGCCCCAGCATTTT. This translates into CASSTRGQEVSNQPQHF.

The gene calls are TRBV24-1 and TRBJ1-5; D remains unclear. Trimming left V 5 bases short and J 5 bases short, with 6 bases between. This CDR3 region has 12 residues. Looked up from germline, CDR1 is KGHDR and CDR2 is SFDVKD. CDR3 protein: CATSATDQPQHF. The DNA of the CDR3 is TGTGCCACCAGTGCCACGGATCAGCCCCAGCATTTT.